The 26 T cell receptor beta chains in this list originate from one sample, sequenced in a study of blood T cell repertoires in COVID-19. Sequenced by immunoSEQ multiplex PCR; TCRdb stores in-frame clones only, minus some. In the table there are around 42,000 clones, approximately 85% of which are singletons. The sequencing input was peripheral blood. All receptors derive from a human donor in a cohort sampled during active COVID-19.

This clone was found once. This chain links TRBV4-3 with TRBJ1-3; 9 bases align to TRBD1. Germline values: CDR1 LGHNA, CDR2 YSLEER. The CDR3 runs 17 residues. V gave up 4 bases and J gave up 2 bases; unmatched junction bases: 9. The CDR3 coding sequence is TGCGCCAGCAGCCTCACGGACAGGGGTATTACTGGAAACACCATATATTTT. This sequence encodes CASSLTDRGITGNTIYF.

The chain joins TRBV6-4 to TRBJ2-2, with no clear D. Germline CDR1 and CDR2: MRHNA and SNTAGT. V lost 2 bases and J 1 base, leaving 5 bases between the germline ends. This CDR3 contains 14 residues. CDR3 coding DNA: TGTGCCAGCAGTGACAGAGAGAACACCGGGGAGCTGTTTTTT. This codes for CASSDRENTGELFF.

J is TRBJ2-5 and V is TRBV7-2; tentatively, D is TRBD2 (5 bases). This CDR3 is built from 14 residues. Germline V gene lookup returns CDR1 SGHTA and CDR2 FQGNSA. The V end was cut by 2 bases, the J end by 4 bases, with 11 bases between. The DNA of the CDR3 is TGTGCCAGCAGCTTATTTTTTAGCGCAGAGACCCAGTACTTC. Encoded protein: CASSLFFSAETQYF.

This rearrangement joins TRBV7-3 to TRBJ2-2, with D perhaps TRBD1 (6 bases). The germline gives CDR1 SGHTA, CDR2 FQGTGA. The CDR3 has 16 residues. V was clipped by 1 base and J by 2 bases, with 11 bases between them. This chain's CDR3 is CASSLKGTHNTGELFF. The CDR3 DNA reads TGTGCCAGCAGCTTAAAAGGGACACACAACACCGGGGAGCTGTTTTTT.

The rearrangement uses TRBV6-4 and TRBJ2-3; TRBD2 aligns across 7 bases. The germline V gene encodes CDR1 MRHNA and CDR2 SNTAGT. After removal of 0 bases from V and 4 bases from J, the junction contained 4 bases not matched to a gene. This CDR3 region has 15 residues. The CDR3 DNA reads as TGTGCCAGCAGTGACTCGAAACTAGCGCCAGATACGCAGTATTTT. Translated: CASSDSKLAPDTQYF.

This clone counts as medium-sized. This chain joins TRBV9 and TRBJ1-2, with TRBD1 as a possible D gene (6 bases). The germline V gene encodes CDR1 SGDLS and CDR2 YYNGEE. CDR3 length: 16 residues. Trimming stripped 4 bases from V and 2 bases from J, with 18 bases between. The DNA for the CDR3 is TGTGCCAGCAGCATACGCGGACAGCAAGGCAACTATGGCTACACCTTC. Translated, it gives CASSIRGQQGNYGYTF.

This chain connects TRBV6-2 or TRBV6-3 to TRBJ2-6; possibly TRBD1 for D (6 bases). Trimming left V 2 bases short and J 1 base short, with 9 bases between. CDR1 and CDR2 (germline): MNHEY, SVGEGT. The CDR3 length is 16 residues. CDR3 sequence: CASSYQGPSGANVLTF. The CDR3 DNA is TGTGCCAGCAGTTACCAGGGGCCTTCTGGGGCCAACGTCCTGACTTTC.

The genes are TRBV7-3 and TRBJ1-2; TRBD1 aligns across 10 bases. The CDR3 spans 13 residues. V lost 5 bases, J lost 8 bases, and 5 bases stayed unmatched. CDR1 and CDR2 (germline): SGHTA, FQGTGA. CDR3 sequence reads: CASSGQGGSGYTF. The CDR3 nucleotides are TGTGCCAGCAGCGGACAGGGGGGCAGCGGCTACACCTTC.

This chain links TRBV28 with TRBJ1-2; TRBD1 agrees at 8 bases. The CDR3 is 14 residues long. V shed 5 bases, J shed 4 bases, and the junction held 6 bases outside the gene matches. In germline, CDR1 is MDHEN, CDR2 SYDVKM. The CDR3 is CASSPGGQAYGYTF. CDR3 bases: TGTGCCAGCAGTCCGGGGGGACAGGCCTATGGCTACACCTTC.

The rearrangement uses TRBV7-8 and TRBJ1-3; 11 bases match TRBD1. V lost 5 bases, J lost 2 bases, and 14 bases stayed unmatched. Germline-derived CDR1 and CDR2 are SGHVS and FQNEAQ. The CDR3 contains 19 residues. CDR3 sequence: CASSLPRDRGNVAGNTIYF. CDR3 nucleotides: TGTGCCAGCAGCCTACCCCGGGACAGGGGGAACGTCGCTGGAAACACCATATATTTT. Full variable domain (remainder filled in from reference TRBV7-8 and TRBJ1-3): GAGVSQSPRYKVAKRGQDVALRCDPISGHVSLFWYQQALGQGPEFLTYFQNEAQLDKSGLPSDRFFAERPEGSVSTLKIQRTQQEDSAVYLCASSLPRDRGNVAGNTIYFGEGSWLTVV.

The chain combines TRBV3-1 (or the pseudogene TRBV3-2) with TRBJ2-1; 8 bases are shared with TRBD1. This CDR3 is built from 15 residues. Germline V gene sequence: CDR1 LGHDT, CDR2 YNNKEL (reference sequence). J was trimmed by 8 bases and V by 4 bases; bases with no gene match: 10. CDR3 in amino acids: CASSPRQGRSDEQFF. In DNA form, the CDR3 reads TGTGCCAGCAGCCCCAGACAGGGGAGAAGCGATGAGCAGTTCTTC.

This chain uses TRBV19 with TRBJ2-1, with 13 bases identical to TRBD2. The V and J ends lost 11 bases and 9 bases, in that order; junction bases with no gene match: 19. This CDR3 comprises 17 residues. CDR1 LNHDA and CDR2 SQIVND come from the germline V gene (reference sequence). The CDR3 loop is CASWGLAGSRGFSEQFF. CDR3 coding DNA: TGTGCCTCGTGGGGACTAGCGGGGAGTAGGGGGTTCAGTGAGCAGTTCTTC.

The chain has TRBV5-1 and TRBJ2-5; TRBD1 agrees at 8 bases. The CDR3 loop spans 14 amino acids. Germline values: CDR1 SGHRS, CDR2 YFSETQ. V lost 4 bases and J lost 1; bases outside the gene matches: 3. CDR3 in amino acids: CASSPDRGQETQYF. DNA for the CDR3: TGCGCCAGCAGCCCTGACAGGGGCCAAGAGACCCAGTACTTC.

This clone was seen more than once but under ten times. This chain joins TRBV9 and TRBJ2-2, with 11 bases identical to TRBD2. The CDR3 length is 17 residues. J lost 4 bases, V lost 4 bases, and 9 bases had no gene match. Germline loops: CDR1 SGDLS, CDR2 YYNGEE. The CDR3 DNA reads TGTGCCAGCAGCCCTCGGGAACTAGCGGGGGCCACCGGGGAGCTGTTTTTT. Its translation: CASSPRELAGATGELFF.

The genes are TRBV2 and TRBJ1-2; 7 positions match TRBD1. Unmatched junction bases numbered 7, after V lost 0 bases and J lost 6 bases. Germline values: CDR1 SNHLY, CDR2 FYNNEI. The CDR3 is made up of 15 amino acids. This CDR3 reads CASSEAGGQLNGYTF. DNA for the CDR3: TGTGCCAGCAGTGAAGCGGGGGGACAGCTAAATGGCTACACCTTC.

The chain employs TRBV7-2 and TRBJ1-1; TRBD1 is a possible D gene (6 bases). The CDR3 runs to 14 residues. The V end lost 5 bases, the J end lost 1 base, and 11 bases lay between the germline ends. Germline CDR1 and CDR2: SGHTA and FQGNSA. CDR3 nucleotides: TGTGCCAGCAGCAGACAGGTTCGGAACACTGAAGCTTTCTTT. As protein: CASSRQVRNTEAFF.

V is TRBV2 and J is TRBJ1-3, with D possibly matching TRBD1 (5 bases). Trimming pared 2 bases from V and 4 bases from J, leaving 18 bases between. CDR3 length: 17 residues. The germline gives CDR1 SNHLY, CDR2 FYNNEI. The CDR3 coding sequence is TGTGCCAGCAGTGAACCCTCAGGGATAAGAGCGGGAAACACCATATATTTT. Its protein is CASSEPSGIRAGNTIYF.

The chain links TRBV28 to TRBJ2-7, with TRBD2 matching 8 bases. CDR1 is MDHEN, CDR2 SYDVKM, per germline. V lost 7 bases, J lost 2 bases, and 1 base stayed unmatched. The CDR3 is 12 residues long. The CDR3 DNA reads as TGTGCCAGCACCGGGGGGGCCTACGAGCAGTACTTC. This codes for CASTGGAYEQYF.

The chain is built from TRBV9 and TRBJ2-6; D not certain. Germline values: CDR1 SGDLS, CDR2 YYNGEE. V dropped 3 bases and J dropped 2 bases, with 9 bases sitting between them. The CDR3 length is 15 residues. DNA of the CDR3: TGTGCCAGCAGCGATCTCTCCGCTGGGGCCAACGTCCTGACTTTC. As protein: CASSDLSAGANVLTF.

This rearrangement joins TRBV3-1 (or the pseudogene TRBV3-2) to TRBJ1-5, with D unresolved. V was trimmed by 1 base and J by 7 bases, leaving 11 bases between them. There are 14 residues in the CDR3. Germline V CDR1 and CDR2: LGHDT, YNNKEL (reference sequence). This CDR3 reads CASSQGGMGQPQHF. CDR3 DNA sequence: TGTGCCAGCAGCCAAGGCGGGATGGGGCAGCCCCAGCATTTT.

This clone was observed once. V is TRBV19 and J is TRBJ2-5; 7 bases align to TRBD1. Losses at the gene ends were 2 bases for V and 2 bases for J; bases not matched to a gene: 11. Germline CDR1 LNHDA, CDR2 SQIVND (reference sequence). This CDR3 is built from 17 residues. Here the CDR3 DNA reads TGTGCCAGTAGTATAACTTACAGGGGAGTCAGACAAGAGACCCAGTACTTC. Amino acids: CASSITYRGVRQETQYF.

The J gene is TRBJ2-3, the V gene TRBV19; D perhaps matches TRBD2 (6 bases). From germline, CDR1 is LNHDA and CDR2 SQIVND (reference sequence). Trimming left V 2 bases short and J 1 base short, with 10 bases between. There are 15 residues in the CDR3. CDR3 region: CASSIRPSGTDTQYF. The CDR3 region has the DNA TGTGCCAGTAGTATAAGGCCTAGCGGCACAGATACGCAGTATTTT.

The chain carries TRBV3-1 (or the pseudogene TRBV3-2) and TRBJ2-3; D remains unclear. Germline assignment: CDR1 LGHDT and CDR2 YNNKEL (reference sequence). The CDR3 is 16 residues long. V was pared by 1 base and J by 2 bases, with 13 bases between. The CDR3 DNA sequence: TGTGCCAGCAGCCAAGGTTTGCAGGATTACACAGATACGCAGTATTTT. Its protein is CASSQGLQDYTDTQYF.

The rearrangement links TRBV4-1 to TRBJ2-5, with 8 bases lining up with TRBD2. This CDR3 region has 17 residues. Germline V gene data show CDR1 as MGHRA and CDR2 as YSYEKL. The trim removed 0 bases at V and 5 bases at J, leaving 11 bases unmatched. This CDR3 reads CASSQDQRGRQVETQYF. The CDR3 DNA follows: TGCGCCAGCAGCCAAGACCAGCGGGGGAGGCAGGTTGAGACCCAGTACTTC.

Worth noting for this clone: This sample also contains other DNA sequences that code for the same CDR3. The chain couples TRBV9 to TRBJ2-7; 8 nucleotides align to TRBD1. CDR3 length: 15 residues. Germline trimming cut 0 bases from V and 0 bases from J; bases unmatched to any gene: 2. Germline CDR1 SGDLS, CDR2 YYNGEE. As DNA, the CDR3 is TGTGCCAGCAGCGTAGGACAGGGGATCTCCTACGAGCAGTACTTC. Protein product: CASSVGQGISYEQYF. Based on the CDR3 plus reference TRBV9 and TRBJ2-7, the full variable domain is DSGVTQTPKHLITATGQRVTLRCSPRSGDLSVYWYQQSLDQGLQFLIQYYNGEERAKGNILERFSAQQFPDLHSELNLSSLELGDSALYFCASSVGQGISYEQYFGPGTRLTVT.

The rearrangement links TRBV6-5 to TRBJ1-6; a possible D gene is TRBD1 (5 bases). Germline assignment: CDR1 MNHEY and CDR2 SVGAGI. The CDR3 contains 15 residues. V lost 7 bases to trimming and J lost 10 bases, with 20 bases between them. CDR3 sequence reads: CASNPAGNRRSPLHF. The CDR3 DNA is TGTGCCAGCAATCCAGCAGGGAACCGCCGGTCACCCCTCCACTTT.